Listed below are T cell receptor beta chains from one sample, sequenced in a study of CD8+ T cells in alopecia areata. The data were produced by immunoSEQ multiplex PCR, yet TCRdb's version contains in-frame clones alone and is incomplete. Among approximately 180,000 clones listed, 58% were seen once. The sequencing here drew on CD4+ T cells sorted from blood, taken at approximately week 56, from a patient treated with tofacitinib. These receptors originate from a human donor with alopecia areata. The conserved cysteine and the conserved F or W are not part of the CDR3 here. Fields, in order: J gene, V gene, CDR3 protein.

>TRBJ2-7|TRBV29-1
SVEYSGGYEQY
>TRBJ1-3|TRBV2
ASSEDRVLDTIY
>TRBJ1-1|TRBV5-1
ASSYGGFTEAF
>TRBJ2-3|TRBV6-5
ASSPSHSITQY
>TRBJ2-1|TRBV4-2
ASSQWGTTYNEQF
>TRBJ1-5|TRBV12-5
ASGLENQPQH
>TRBJ2-3|TRBV5-6
ASSYKDSLFL
>TRBJ1-2|TRBV30
AWSTGVYGYT
>TRBJ1-5|TRBV30
AWSVQEHQPQH
>TRBJ1-1|TRBV7-3
ASSKSGPMNTEAF
>TRBJ2-5|TRBV29-1
SVIWDGSPTQTQY
>TRBJ2-5|TRBV2
ASSERPWETQY
>TRBJ2-5|TRBV5-1
ASSLWAQGKETQY
>TRBJ2-7|TRBV30
AWTRGTGTYEQY
>TRBJ2-1|TRBV12-2
ASRHTGKQNYNEQF
>TRBJ1-1|TRBV6-6
ASSYDRGGTEAF